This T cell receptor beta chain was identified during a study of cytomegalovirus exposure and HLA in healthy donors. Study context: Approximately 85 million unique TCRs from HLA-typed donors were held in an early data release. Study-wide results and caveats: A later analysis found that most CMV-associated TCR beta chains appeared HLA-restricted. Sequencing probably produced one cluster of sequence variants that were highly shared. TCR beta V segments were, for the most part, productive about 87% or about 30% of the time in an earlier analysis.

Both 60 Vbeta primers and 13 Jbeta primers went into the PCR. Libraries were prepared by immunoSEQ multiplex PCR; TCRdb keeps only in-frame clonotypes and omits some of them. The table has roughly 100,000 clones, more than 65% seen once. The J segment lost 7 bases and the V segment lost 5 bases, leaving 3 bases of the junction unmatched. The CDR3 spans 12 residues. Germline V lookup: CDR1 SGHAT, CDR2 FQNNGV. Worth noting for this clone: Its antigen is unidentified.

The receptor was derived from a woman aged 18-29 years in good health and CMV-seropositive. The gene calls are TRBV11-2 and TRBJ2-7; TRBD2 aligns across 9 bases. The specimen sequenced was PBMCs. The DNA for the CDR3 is TGTGCCAGCAGCCGGACTAGCGCGGAGCAGTACTTC. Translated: CASSRTSAEQYF.